This entry features one T cell receptor beta chain sequence. This sample is part of a study of T cell responses to AZD1222 COVID-19 vaccine. Sequencing used immunoSEQ multiplex PCR; TCRdb keeps in-frame clones, though not all of them. The table includes under 130,000 clones, 88% detected once. Sequenced material: peripheral blood, taken on day 0 of AZD1222 vaccination. The receptor's source is an adult in good health.

This CDR3 is CASRSKGQPPPNQPQHF. DNA for the CDR3: TGTGCCAGCAGATCCAAGGGACAGCCTCCCCCCAATCAGCCCCAGCATTTT. This chain uses TRBV7-9 with TRBJ1-5; 7 positions match TRBD1. Looked up from germline, CDR1 is SEHNR and CDR2 is FQNEAQ (reference sequence). This CDR3 spans 17 amino acids. V dropped 6 bases and J dropped 3; count of bases not matched to a gene: 14. Drawing the rest from reference TRBV7-9 and TRBJ1-5, the complete variable domain is DTGVSQNPRHKITKRGQNVTFRCDPISEHNRLYWYRQTLGQGPEFLTYFQNEAQLEKSRLLSDRFSAERPKGSFSTLEIQRTEQGDSAMYLCASRSKGQPPPNQPQHFGDGTRLSIL.